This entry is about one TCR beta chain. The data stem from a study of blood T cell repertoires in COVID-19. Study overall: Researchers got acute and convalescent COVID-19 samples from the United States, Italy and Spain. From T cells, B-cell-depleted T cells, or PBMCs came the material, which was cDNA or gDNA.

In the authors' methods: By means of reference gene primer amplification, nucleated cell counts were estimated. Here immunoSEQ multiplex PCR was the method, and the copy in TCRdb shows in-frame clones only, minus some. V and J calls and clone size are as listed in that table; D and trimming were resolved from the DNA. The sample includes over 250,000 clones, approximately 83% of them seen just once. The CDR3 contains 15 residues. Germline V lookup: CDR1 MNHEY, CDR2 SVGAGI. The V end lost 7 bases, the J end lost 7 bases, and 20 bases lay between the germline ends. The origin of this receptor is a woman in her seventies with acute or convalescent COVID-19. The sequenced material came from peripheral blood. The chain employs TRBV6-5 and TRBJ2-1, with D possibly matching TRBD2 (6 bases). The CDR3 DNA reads TGTGCCAGCACGCACACGTGGGCGGGGCAGAATGAGCAGTTCTTC. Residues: CASTHTWAGQNEQFF.